The clone carrying this T cell receptor beta chain was observed at least ten times. Its antigen remains unknown. Via MiXCR, TCRdb re-called the 5' RACE reads, giving one row per CDR3 protein. The repertoire holds fewer than 80,000 distinct CDR3 sequences, with around 4.7% as singletons. The germline V and J ends were trimmed by 5 bases and 8 bases, with 15 bases remaining between them. The CDR3 consists of 13 residues. The V gene's germline CDR1 is SEHNR and CDR2 FQNEAQ (reference sequence). The data were taken from a study of neurological immune-mediated disorders. Overall study findings and caveats: HTLV-1-associated myelopathy ranked highest for TCR clonal expansion and multiple sclerosis lowest, beneath healthy controls.

Source material: PBMCs. This chain links TRBV7-9 with TRBJ1-2, with D possibly TRBD1 on 5 matching bases. This sequence was found in a woman in her fifties or sixties with multiple sclerosis. The CDR3 DNA sequence: TGTGCCAGCAGCAGAGCGACAGAGATCGGCTACACCTTC. It translates to CASSRATEIGYTF.